This T cell receptor (beta chain) was recovered during a study of CD8 T cells in Susac syndrome. Trimming pared 3 bases from V and 2 bases from J, leaving 4 bases between. The CDR3 covers 12 residues. Random hexamers served to reverse transcribe about 0.5 to 1 ug RNA. Using its own MiXCR run on the immunoSEQ multiplex PCR reads, TCRdb lists one record per CDR3 protein. Among about 170,000 distinct CDR3 sequences listed, 93% were seen once. Patients with stable or active relapsing-remitting disease, all of them treatment-naive, made up the multiple sclerosis controls. The receptor comes from a human donor with multiple sclerosis. The chain links TRBV12-3 or TRBV12-4 to TRBJ1-2, with no clear D. The sequencing sample was made of CD4+ T cells from PBMCs. The CDR3 is CASSFRNYGYTF. CDR3 nucleotides: TGTGCCAGCAGTTTCAGGAACTATGGCTACACCTTC.